These 12 T cell receptor beta chains were all obtained from the same sample, sequenced in a study of CD8+CD57+ T cells in acquired aplastic anemia. TCR beta VDJ and CDR3 were profiled, and genomic DNA was the template. TCRdb re-called the reads through MiXCR, storing one row per CDR3 protein. The sample holds about 120,000 distinct CDR3 sequences, roughly 55% seen once. The patients chosen for sequencing had shown expansion of CD8+CD57+ cells (detected by flow cytometry). The specimen was sorted CD4+, CD8+, or CD8+CD57+ T cells (not recorded which) from PBMCs. The receptors come from a human donor with aplastic anemia.

This clonotype has ten or more counts. This rearrangement joins TRBV14 to TRBJ2-1; 9 bases line up with TRBD2. The V and J ends lost 0 bases and 7 bases, in that order; junction bases with no gene match: 7. CDR3 length equals 16 residues. CDR1 and CDR2 (germline): SGHDN, FVKESK. Here the CDR3 reads CASSQDWREGLNEQFF. The CDR3 coding sequence is TGTGCCAGCAGCCAAGATTGGCGGGAGGGCCTAAATGAGCAGTTCTTC.

The gene calls are TRBV7-9 and TRBJ1-1, with D hard to call. V lost 6 bases and J lost 1, with 9 bases in between. CDR1 is SEHNR, CDR2 FQNEAQ, per germline (reference sequence). The CDR3 is made up of 13 amino acids. CDR3 sequence: CASRSWGNTEAFF. The CDR3 coding sequence is TGTGCCAGCAGGTCCTGGGGGAACACTGAAGCTTTCTTT. Using reference TRBV7-9 and TRBJ1-1 for the parts outside the CDR3, the full variable domain is DTGVSQNPRHKITKRGQNVTFRCDPISEHNRLYWYRQTLGQGPEFLTYFQNEAQLEKSRLLSDRFSAERPKGSFSTLEIQRTEQGDSAMYLCASRSWGNTEAFFGQGTRLTVV.

This chain joins TRBV14 and TRBJ1-2; D perhaps matches TRBD1 (6 bases). CDR3 length equals 13 residues. Germline V CDR1 and CDR2: SGHDN, FVKESK. V shed 8 bases and J shed 2 bases, with 12 bases lying between them. The DNA for the CDR3 is TGTGCCAGCGCAGGGGCTTTAAACTATGGCTACACCTTC. Translation gives CASAGALNYGYTF.

This chain connects TRBV6-2 or TRBV6-3 to TRBJ1-4, with D possibly TRBD1 on 5 matching bases. The CDR3 is 14 residues long. Trimming took off 6 bases at V and 7 bases at J, with 15 bases between the two ends. Germline loops: CDR1 MNHEY, CDR2 SVGEGT. For the CDR3, the DNA is TGTGCCAGCAGCTTCTTCCGGGACCTTGAAAAACTGTTTTTT. It specifies CASSFFRDLEKLFF.

This clonotype has more than one count but fewer than ten. This chain connects TRBV19 to TRBJ2-1, with D possibly TRBD2 on 6 matching bases. V lost 10 bases and J lost 5, with 18 bases in between. Germline V gene data show CDR1 as LNHDA and CDR2 as SQIVND (reference sequence). This CDR3 has 14 residues. The CDR3, as DNA: TGTGCCACCAGCCTAGCGACTACCCACAATGAGCAGTTCTTC. Protein product: CATSLATTHNEQFF. Together with reference TRBV19 and TRBJ2-1, the CDR3 gives the full variable domain: DGGITQSPKYLFRKEGQNVTLSCEQNLNHDAMYWYRQDPGQGLRLIYYSQIVNDFQKGDIAEGYSVSREKKESFPLTVTSAQKNPTAFYLCATSLATTHNEQFFGPGTRLTVL.

V usage is TRBV11-2 and J usage is TRBJ2-5; TRBD2 matches at 16 bases. CDR3 length: 17 amino acids. Germline V gene data show CDR1 as SGHAT and CDR2 as FQNNGV. J was trimmed by 3 bases and V by 4 bases; bases with no gene match: 5. Here the CDR3 DNA reads TGTGCCAGCAGCTCCGGGACTAGCGGGAGGGCTGAAGAGACCCAGTACTTC. It translates to CASSSGTSGRAEETQYF.

This clonotype was found a few times. This chain links TRBV6-4 with TRBJ2-7; TRBD2 agrees at 8 bases. The length of the CDR3 is 16 residues. In germline, CDR1 is MRHNA, CDR2 SNTAGT. The J segment lost 3 bases and the V segment lost 3 bases, leaving 10 bases of the junction unmatched. The CDR3 DNA reads TGTGCCAGCAGTGAGTTCCCGCTAGCGGGCCTCTACGAGCAGTACTTC. Translated, it gives CASSEFPLAGLYEQYF.

This sequence joins TRBV6-1 and TRBJ2-1; D gene ambiguous. CDR3 length: 14 residues. The V end lost 7 bases, the J end lost 0 bases, and 10 bases lay between the germline ends. The V gene's germline CDR1 is MNHNS and CDR2 SASEGT. CDR3 sequence: CASKEELSYNEQFF. The DNA for the CDR3 is TGTGCCAGCAAAGAGGAGCTCTCCTACAATGAGCAGTTCTTC.

This clonotype was observed a few times. CDR3 amino acids: CSDNRDHLNYGYTF. CDR3 DNA: TGCAGTGACAACCGGGACCACCTTAACTATGGCTACACCTTC. J is TRBJ1-2 and V is TRBV20-1; TRBD1 might be the D (5 bases). This CDR3 has 14 residues. Trimming removed 7 bases from V and 1 base from J, with 16 bases in between. Germline V gives CDR1 DFQATT, CDR2 SNEGSKA (reference sequence).

The V gene is TRBV5-8, the J gene TRBJ1-2, with a weak D call TRBD1 (6 bases). V was shortened by 5 bases and J by 6 bases, with 20 bases between the two germline ends. Germline V gene lookup returns CDR1 SGHTS and CDR2 YDEGEE. CDR3 length: 15 residues. The CDR3 loop reads CASRRSGGVGDGYTF. CDR3 DNA sequence: TGTGCCAGCAGGCGTAGCGGGGGCGTGGGAGATGGCTACACCTTC.

The chain combines TRBV5-1 with TRBJ1-1; perhaps TRBD1 as D (5 bases). V lost 2 bases to trimming and J lost 3 bases, with 8 bases between them. This CDR3 comprises 13 residues. The germline CDR1 and CDR2 sequences are SGHRS and YFSETQ. This CDR3 reads CASSFAGYTEAFF. In DNA form, the CDR3 reads TGCGCCAGCAGCTTTGCAGGGTACACTGAAGCTTTCTTT.

The CDR3 region has the DNA TGCAGCCTGGCCAGCAGCGTCATGGCCGCTCCTAACTATGGCTACACCTTC. It translates to CSLASSVMAAPNYGYTF. The chain has TRBV20-1 and TRBJ1-2; D remains unclear. Germline-derived CDR1 and CDR2 are DFQATT and SNEGSKA (reference sequence). The CDR3 is 17 residues long.